These 23 T cell receptor beta chains share one sample of origin, sequenced in a study of cytomegalovirus exposure and HLA in healthy donors. Use of 60 Vbeta and 13 Jbeta primers characterized the PCR. Sequencing used immunoSEQ multiplex PCR; TCRdb keeps in-frame clones, though not all of them. There are 150,000 to 200,000 clones in the sample; approximately 85% occur only once, and approximately 2.1% lies in the top ten. Sequencing was performed on PBMCs. These receptor sequences come from a woman aged 45-60 years in good health and CMV-seronegative.

The V call is TRBV19, the J call TRBJ2-5; D might be TRBD1 (6 bases). CDR1 is LNHDA and CDR2 is SQIVND in the germline V gene (reference sequence). V gave up 5 bases and J gave up 3 bases, with 7 bases separating them. The CDR3 runs to 12 residues. For the CDR3, the DNA is TGTGCCAGTAGTGGGGGCGAAGAGACCCAGTACTTC. As protein: CASSGGEETQYF.

This chain uses TRBV7-9 with TRBJ2-7, with TRBD2 identical over 8 bases. Trimming cost V 6 bases and J 2 bases; bases outside gene matches: 3. This CDR3 is built from 13 residues. The germline V gene has CDR1 SEHNR and CDR2 FQNEAQ (reference sequence). In DNA, the CDR3 is TGTGCCAGCAGTCCGGGGGGGCCCTACGAGCAGTACTTC. Its translation is CASSPGGPYEQYF.

This clone occurred once. The chain recombines TRBV30 with TRBJ1-1; D not resolved. There are 15 residues in the CDR3. V shed 0 bases and J shed 0 bases, with 11 bases lying between them. Germline CDR1 is GTSNPN and CDR2 is SVGIG (reference sequence). CDR3 in DNA: TGTGCCTGGAGTGTAGTCTCGCGGATGAACACTGAAGCTTTCTTT. This translates into CAWSVVSRMNTEAFF.

J is TRBJ2-1 and V is TRBV2; no clear D. The CDR3 totals 13 residues. Germline V gives CDR1 SNHLY, CDR2 FYNNEI. The ends were cut back, 2 bases at V and 1 base at J, with 3 bases in the middle. CDR3 loop: CASSEQSYNEQFF. For the CDR3, the DNA is TGTGCCAGCAGTGAACAGTCCTACAATGAGCAGTTCTTC.

The chain combines TRBV9 with TRBJ2-3; 7 nucleotides align to TRBD1. The CDR3 spans 15 residues. V gave up 3 bases and J gave up 0 bases; unmatched junction bases: 4. Germline V CDR1 and CDR2: SGDLS, YYNGEE. DNA of the CDR3: TGTGCCAGCAGCGAAGGGACAGCCAGCACAGATACGCAGTATTTT. Its protein product is CASSEGTASTDTQYF.

The chain is built from TRBV9 and TRBJ2-1; 7 nucleotides match TRBD2. Germline trimming cut 0 bases from V and 6 bases from J; bases unmatched to any gene: 3. The CDR3 sequence is 14 residues long. The germline V gene has CDR1 SGDLS and CDR2 YYNGEE. CDR3 in DNA: TGTGCCAGCAGCGTAGGAGGCGGGAGCAATGAGCAGTTCTTC. Translated: CASSVGGGSNEQFF.

This chain uses TRBV2 with TRBJ2-4; 8 bases align to TRBD1. Looked up from germline, CDR1 is SNHLY and CDR2 is FYNNEI. This CDR3 region has 14 residues. Trimming cost V 6 bases and J 0 bases; bases outside gene matches: 1. The CDR3 here is CASRTGVAKNIQYF. CDR3 coding DNA: TGTGCCAGCAGGACAGGGGTAGCCAAAAACATTCAGTACTTC.

The gene calls are TRBV12-2 and TRBJ2-3; whether TRBD2, the table's D call, matches the DNA was not checked. TRBV12-2 has pseudogene status. This CDR3 spans 14 amino acids. The CDR3 bases are TGTGCAAGTCGCTTATTCTTTTTCGCAGATACGCAGTATTTT. Its protein is CASRLFFFADTQYF.

Of note for this clone: The identical CDR3 is also encoded by other nucleotide sequences in the sample. The gene calls are TRBV7-9 and TRBJ2-7; maybe TRBD2 (5 bases). The CDR3 spans 14 residues. V lost 1 base to trimming and J lost 0 bases, with 7 bases between them. Germline V gene data show CDR1 as SEHNR and CDR2 as FQNEAQ (reference sequence). The CDR3 sequence is CASSLDGDSYEQYF. The CDR3 DNA sequence: TGTGCCAGCAGCTTAGACGGGGACTCCTACGAGCAGTACTTC.

The rearrangement links TRBV29-1 to TRBJ2-5; 7 bases are a match to TRBD1. The V gene end was trimmed by 6 bases and the J gene end by 4 bases; junction bases not matched to a gene: 11. CDR3 length: 14 amino acids. Germline V lookup: CDR1 SQVTM, CDR2 ANQGSEA. CDR3 DNA sequence: TGCAGCGTGGAAAACAGGGGAGTGGGAGAGACCCAGTACTTC. Its protein product is CSVENRGVGETQYF.

The rearrangement uses TRBV28 and TRBJ2-7; a possible D gene is TRBD1 (7 bases). The V gene's germline CDR1 is MDHEN and CDR2 SYDVKM. The V and J ends lost 7 bases and 5 bases respectively, with 18 bases between them. This CDR3 has 14 amino acids. Here the CDR3 reads CASMRRGRRDEQYF. CDR3 sequence (DNA): TGTGCCAGCATGAGGAGGGGGCGCAGGGACGAGCAGTACTTC. Full variable domain (remainder filled in from reference TRBV28 and TRBJ2-7): DVKVTQSSRYLVKRTGEKVFLECVQDMDHENMFWYRQDPGLGLRLIYFSYDVKMKEKGDIPEGYSVSREKKERFSLILESASTNQTSMYLCASMRRGRRDEQYFGPGTRLTVT.

This clone was seen a handful of times. The rearrangement uses TRBV6-1 and TRBJ1-5; D is ambiguous. Germline values: CDR1 MNHNS, CDR2 SASEGT. Trimming cost V 7 bases and J 9 bases, with 19 bases left between them. The CDR3 is 14 residues long. CDR3 nucleotides: TGTGCCAGCACCGTAAACGAAGCCCTCCGGCCCCAGCATTTT. Translated: CASTVNEALRPQHF.

The V and J genes are TRBV29-1 and TRBJ2-1; 10 bases match TRBD2. The CDR3 is 15 residues long. The trim removed 7 bases at V and 9 bases at J, leaving 15 bases unmatched. Germline CDR1 SQVTM, CDR2 ANQGSEA. The CDR3 coding sequence is TGCAGCGCCTCGGGACTAGCGAATTCGAACGGTGAGCAGTTCTTC. Translation gives CSASGLANSNGEQFF.

Regarding this clone: Compared with germline, one end of the junction differs, possibly owing to a read error. The chain carries TRBV7-9 and TRBJ2-7; a possible D gene is TRBD1 (5 bases). This CDR3 spans 11 amino acids. Looked up from germline, CDR1 is SEHNR and CDR2 is FQNEAQ (reference sequence). The DNA of the CDR3 is TGTTCCAGCAGCTCAATGGGGCCTCGGTACTTC. This translates into CSSSSMGPRYF.

In DNA, the CDR3 is TGTGCCAGCAGTTACTCCATAAAGGGGTACGAGCAGTACTTC. This sequence encodes CASSYSIKGYEQYF. V usage is TRBV6-5 and J usage is TRBJ2-7, with D possibly matching TRBD1 (5 bases). The CDR3 is made up of 14 amino acids. In germline, CDR1 is MNHEY, CDR2 SVGAGI. The germline V and J ends were trimmed by 0 bases and 4 bases, with 10 bases remaining between them.

The chain recombines TRBV5-4 with TRBJ2-3; TRBD1 matches at 8 bases. CDR3 length: 15 amino acids. CDR1 and CDR2 from the germline V gene are SGHNT and YYREEE (reference sequence). V lost 1 base and J lost 7; bases outside the gene matches: 8. CDR3 DNA: TGTGCCAGCAGCTTGAGGGACAGGCCAATATATACGCAGTATTTT. This codes for CASSLRDRPIYTQYF.

The chain carries TRBV18 and TRBJ1-1; possibly TRBD1 for D (5 bases). V was shortened by 6 bases and J by 4 bases, with 21 bases between the two germline ends. The CDR3 runs 16 residues. Germline-derived CDR1 and CDR2 are KGHSH and LQKENI. CDR3: CASSQAILRGSTEAFF. CDR3 nucleotide sequence: TGTGCCAGCTCCCAAGCCATCCTAAGGGGCAGCACTGAAGCTTTCTTT.

The gene calls are TRBV7-9 and TRBJ2-7, with D possibly being TRBD1 (6 bases). V was trimmed by 5 bases and J by 0 bases, leaving 14 bases between them. There are 15 residues in the CDR3. Germline loops: CDR1 SEHNR, CDR2 FQNEAQ (reference sequence). DNA for the CDR3: TGTGCCAGCAGCCCAAGACAGGAGAACTCCTACGAGCAGTACTTC. Encoded protein: CASSPRQENSYEQYF.

V gene TRBV5-1 combines with J gene TRBJ2-1, with TRBD2 matching over 13 bases. This CDR3 has 14 residues. Losses at the gene ends were 4 bases for V and 9 bases for J; bases not matched to a gene: 4. The V gene's germline CDR1 is SGHRS and CDR2 YFSETQ. CDR3 in amino acids: CASSPGTSGIEQFF. CDR3 bases: TGCGCCAGCAGCCCTGGGACTAGCGGGATTGAGCAGTTCTTC.

This clone was observed a handful of times. V usage is TRBV7-2 and J usage is TRBJ2-3; no clear D gene. The CDR3 consists of 15 residues. V lost 1 base to trimming and J lost 0 bases, with 8 bases between them. The V gene's germline CDR1 is SGHTA and CDR2 FQGNSA. CDR3 sequence: CASSLDRLSTDTQYF. DNA of the CDR3: TGTGCCAGCAGCTTAGACCGGTTAAGCACAGATACGCAGTATTTT.

The rearrangement joins TRBV7-6 to TRBJ1-4; weak D call: TRBD1 (6 bases). The CDR3 runs 17 residues. V was shortened by 5 bases and J by 2 bases, with 18 bases between the two germline ends. The germline V gene encodes CDR1 SGHVS and CDR2 FNYEAQ. The CDR3 loop reads CASSEGGGVVTNEKLFF. The CDR3, as DNA: TGTGCCAGCAGCGAAGGGGGGGGCGTCGTCACTAATGAAAAACTGTTTTTT.

This sequence joins TRBV28 and TRBJ2-2, with 8 bases matching TRBD2. V trimming: 6 bases; J trimming: 7 bases; junction bases outside the gene matches: 10. Germline loops: CDR1 MDHEN, CDR2 SYDVKM. The CDR3 spans 15 residues. The CDR3 sequence is CASSSPAGVRGELFF. DNA of the CDR3: TGTGCCAGCAGCTCCCCAGCGGGAGTTCGCGGGGAGCTGTTTTTT. Filled out from reference TRBV28 and TRBJ2-2, the complete variable domain reads DVKVTQSSRYLVKRTGEKVFLECVQDMDHENMFWYRQDPGLGLRLIYFSYDVKMKEKGDIPEGYSVSREKKERFSLILESASTNQTSMYLCASSSPAGVRGELFFGEGSRLTVL.

This sequence joins TRBV28 and TRBJ2-7, with 8 bases matching TRBD1. The junction had 7 bases not matched to a gene; V was cut back by 6 bases and J by 3 bases. The CDR3 has 14 residues. CDR1 is MDHEN and CDR2 is SYDVKM in the germline V gene. The DNA for the CDR3 is TGTGCCAGCAGACTCGGACAGGGCTACTACGAGCAGTACTTC. It specifies CASRLGQGYYEQYF.